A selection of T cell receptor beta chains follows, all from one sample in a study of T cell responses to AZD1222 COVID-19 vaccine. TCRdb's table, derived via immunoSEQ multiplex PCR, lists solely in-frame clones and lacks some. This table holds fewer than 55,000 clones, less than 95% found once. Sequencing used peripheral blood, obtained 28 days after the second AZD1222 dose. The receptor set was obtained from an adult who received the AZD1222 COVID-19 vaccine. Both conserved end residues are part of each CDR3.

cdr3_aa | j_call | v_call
CASSRTTGDYGYTF | TRBJ1-2 | TRBV11-2
CSVRDRVNTEAFF | TRBJ1-1 | TRBV29-1
CASNPGAETQYF | TRBJ2-5 | TRBV2
CASSIVGADTEAFF | TRBJ1-1 | TRBV19
CASSLDGHLVANYGYTF | TRBJ1-2 | TRBV7-9
CASSRTPGAYEQYF | TRBJ2-7 | TRBV6-5
CASSRSGRTNEKLFF | TRBJ1-4 | TRBV7-2
CASSSFSFSTF | TRBJ1-1 | TRBV7-2
CASSLGQGRNNEQFF | TRBJ2-1 | TRBV7-6
CASSIQGAQSPLHF | TRBJ1-6 | TRBV6-5
CASSSRQDKAEAFF | TRBJ1-1 | TRBV9
CASSQANSGQRPSYGYTF | TRBJ1-2 | TRBV14
CASSYTGLEKLFF | TRBJ1-4 | TRBV12-3/TRBV12-4
CATRGLDLRSGNEKLFF | TRBJ1-4 | TRBV10-3
CASSQDGRLDTYEQYF | TRBJ2-7 | TRBV4-3
CASSLSQGRSETQYF | TRBJ2-5 | TRBV27
CASSIVNFYDNSPLHF | TRBJ1-6 | TRBV19